This TCR beta chain was found in a study of beta chain features in type 1 diabetes (dated by TCRdb to 2016 to 2019). Background on the whole study: Mean age, gender distribution, total cell number and subset yield did not differ between patients and healthy donors. A total of 107,917,701 sorted cells were examined across all samples, and the number of cells per subset was strongly correlated with RNA yield. The study compared the TCRB repertoires of sorted circulating CD4+ T cell subsets in recently diagnosed type 1 diabetes patients with those in matched healthy donors. Regulatory and stem cell-like memory subsets were isolated from only 8 patients and roughly 8 healthy donors, whereas naive and central memory subsets came from all 30 or so donors. Overall study results and their limits: The naive, central memory and regulatory TCRB repertoires appeared to resemble one another more closely among patients than among healthy donors. Patients with type 1 diabetes made fewer insertions and deleted more nucleotides at VDJ recombination sites, implying thymic rearrangement abnormalities. In all four CD4+ subsets, TCRB CDR3 length was moderately but significantly shorter in type 1 diabetes patients. HLA sub-analyses involved small numbers of individuals, so any influence of HLA type on TCRB rearrangement remained unresolved. Because cDNA was sequenced instead of genomic DNA, highly expressing activated cells could be over-represented, though the groups showed no difference in activation or CD3 levels. Shorter templates might be favored by PCR, yet because patient and control samples were amplified and corrected together, any such skew would affect both groups equally.

From each donor, a single peripheral blood sample of 90 to 150 mL on average was drawn into heparinised tubes. A BD FACSAria II and a panel including CD45RO, CCR7, CD25, CD127, CD95 and CD27 were used to sort naive, central memory, regulatory and stem cell-like memory CD4+ T cells. Every sorted population had a purity above 95%. Right away, PBMCs were isolated by Lymphoprep density gradient centrifugation and were stained directly, with no culture step. To minimize batch effects, samples were stained and sorted in pairs, one healthy donor with one patient per experiment. The entire amount of isolated RNA was reverse transcribed using the High Capacity cDNA Reverse Transcription Kit, so the sequenced TCRB transcripts were expressed ones. Naive, central memory and regulatory T cell samples underwent deep immunoSEQ sequencing, averaging roughly 3.5 million total reads per sample. After sorted cells were lysed in RLT buffer, RNA was extracted with DNase-treated RNeasy Micro or Mini kits, with the choice depending on cell number. To prevent cross-contamination, every cell subset was processed on its own, while patient and healthy donor samples were processed together. The immunoSEQ multiplex PCR was used to amplify TCRB sequences from cDNA, generating 87-bp fragments that spanned the CDR3 region. Sequencing of the amplicons was done on the Illumina HiSeq platform. Per the authors' processing: Synthetic template baselines were used to correct PCR bias computationally, reads within Hamming distance 2 were collapsed, and singletons that could not be merged were discarded. Reads were aligned to IMGT to assign V, D and J genes, CDR3 length, and insertions or deletions at six rearrangement sites. Within each subset, clonotype counts were normalized to the number of sorted cells before true diversity and Gini coefficients were calculated with the tcR R package. The overlap coefficient, calculated on TCRB nucleotide sequences, was used to measure repertoire sharing. TCRdb re-hosts the immuneACCESS table, in-frame sequences only. Its copies lack some clones; in the studies checked, an unresolved V gene accounts for under half of them, and the cause for the rest is not known. The V and J calls and clone size come from that table; D and trimming were worked out from the DNA. The sample has 140,000 or so clones on record, less than 15% of them singletons. Under 1.5% of the sample is held by the ten biggest clonotypes.

In the case of this clone: It has no known antigen specificity. No base quality values were provided; no much bigger clone lies one nucleotide off.

From the cysteine through the phenylalanine, the CDR3 covers 13 amino acids. The entry retains the CDR3 DNA only, 39 bases that are in frame from base 1. Clipping removes 5 bases from V and 5 bases from J, with 4 as the unmatched junction base count. For CDR1 and CDR2, the germline V gene lists SNHLY and FYNNEI. The receptor's source is a young man with type 1 diabetes. This chain is built from TRBV2 and TRBJ1-1, and 8 junction bases match TRBD1. What was sequenced was central memory CD4+ T cells from blood. The DNA sequence is TGTGCCAGCAGTACGACAGGGGTGACTGAAGCTTTCTTT. Its protein reads: CASSTTGVTEAFF.